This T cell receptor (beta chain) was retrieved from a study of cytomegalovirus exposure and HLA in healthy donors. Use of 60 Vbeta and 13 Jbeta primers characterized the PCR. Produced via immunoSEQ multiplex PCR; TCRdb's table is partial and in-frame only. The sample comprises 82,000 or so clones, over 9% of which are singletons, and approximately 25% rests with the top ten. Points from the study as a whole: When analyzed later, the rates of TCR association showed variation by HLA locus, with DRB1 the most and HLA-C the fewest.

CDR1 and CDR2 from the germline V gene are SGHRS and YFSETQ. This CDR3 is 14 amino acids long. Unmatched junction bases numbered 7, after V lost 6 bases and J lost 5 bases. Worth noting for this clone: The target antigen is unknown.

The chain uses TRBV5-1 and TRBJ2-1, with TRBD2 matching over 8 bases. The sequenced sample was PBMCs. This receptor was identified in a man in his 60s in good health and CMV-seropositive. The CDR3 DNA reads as TGCGCCAGCAAGACGGGGGGGCCGAACAATGAGCAGTTCTTC. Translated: CASKTGGPNNEQFF. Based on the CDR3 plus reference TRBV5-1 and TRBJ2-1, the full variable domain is KAGVTQTPRYLIKTRGQQVTLSCSPISGHRSVSWYQQTPGQGLQFLFEYFSETQRNKGNFPGRFSGRQFSNSRSEMNVSTLELGDSALYLCASKTGGPNNEQFFGPGTRLTVL.